The entry below describes one TCR beta chain. Different DNA sequences within this sample yield the same CDR3. In the original workflow: Estimation of nucleated cell counts was performed using reference gene primer amplification. Sequencing used immunoSEQ multiplex PCR; TCRdb keeps in-frame clones, though not all of them. That table furnishes V, J and clone size, whereas the DNA furnished D and trimming. Among over 300,000 clones, nearly 90% were seen once, and the ten largest hold 6.5% to 7%. CDR1 is SGHTA and CDR2 is FQGNSA in the germline V gene. The CDR3 totals 15 residues. Unmatched junction bases numbered 5, after V lost 5 bases and J lost 4 bases. These data are taken from a study of blood T cell repertoires in COVID-19. The wider study: Sites across the United States, Italy and Spain contributed samples from acute and convalescent COVID-19. T cells, B-cell-depleted T cells, or PBMCs provided the cDNA or gDNA that served as material.

The sample was peripheral blood. This sequence originates from a man aged 18 to 30 with active or convalescent COVID-19. J is TRBJ2-1 and V is TRBV7-2, with 10 bases lining up with TRBD2. This chain's CDR3 is CASSSLAGVYNEQFF. CDR3 in DNA: TGTGCCAGCAGCAGTCTAGCGGGGGTTTACAATGAGCAGTTCTTC.